The 24 T cell receptor beta chains listed next were all sequenced from one sample in a study of blood T cell repertoires in COVID-19. Using immunoSEQ multiplex PCR, the repertoire was profiled, and TCRdb retains in-frame clones only, with some absent. The sample shows hundreds of thousands of clones, over 70% of them seen only once. Material: peripheral blood. The receptors originated from a woman between 45 and 60 years old with COVID-19, enrolled during active disease.

This sequence joins TRBV5-1 and TRBJ1-5; TRBD1 might be the D (6 bases). Germline V CDR1 and CDR2: SGHRS, YFSETQ. V was cut by 0 bases and J by 4 bases, with 8 bases left in between. CDR3 length: 14 amino acids. In nucleotides, the CDR3 is TGCGCCAGCAGCTTGGGTGACAGGAATCAGCCCCAGCATTTT. Amino acid sequence: CASSLGDRNQPQHF.

The rearrangement joins TRBV6-2 or TRBV6-3 to TRBJ2-7; the match to TRBD2 covers 12 bases. The V gene's germline CDR1 is MNHEY and CDR2 SVGEGT. CDR3 size: 15 residues. Germline trimming cut 5 bases from V and 6 bases from J; bases unmatched to any gene: 8. CDR3 amino acids: CASSPRTSGNAEQYF. The CDR3 DNA follows: TGTGCCAGCAGTCCCAGGACTAGCGGGAACGCCGAGCAGTACTTC.

This chain joins TRBV30 and TRBJ2-3; 8 nucleotides match TRBD2. Germline assignment: CDR1 GTSNPN and CDR2 SVGIG (reference sequence). V shed 0 bases and J 3 bases; nucleotides not matched to a gene: 5. The CDR3 covers 15 residues. DNA for the CDR3: TGTGCCTGGAGTGTTCGAGCGGGAGTTACAGATACGCAGTATTTT. This gives the protein CAWSVRAGVTDTQYF.

J is TRBJ2-5 and V is TRBV3-1 (or the pseudogene TRBV3-2); weak D call: TRBD2 (6 bases). Deletions cut 1 base from V and 1 base from J, with 10 bases between. Per the germline V gene, CDR1 is LGHDT and CDR2 is YNNKEL (reference sequence). This CDR3 has 15 residues. CDR3 loop: CASSQARRGQETQYF. The CDR3 nucleotides are TGTGCCAGCAGCCAAGCAAGGCGGGGCCAAGAGACCCAGTACTTC.

This clone occurred a few times. The chain links TRBV11-2 to TRBJ1-1, with D hard to call. The CDR3 covers 13 residues. Trimming cost V 0 bases and J 0 bases, with 2 bases left between them. Germline CDR1 and CDR2: SGHAT and FQNNGV. The CDR3 sequence is CASSLDMNTEAFF. The CDR3 coding sequence is TGTGCCAGCAGCTTAGACATGAACACTGAAGCTTTCTTT. Supplemented by reference TRBV11-2 and TRBJ1-1, the full variable domain reads EAGVAQSPRYKIIEKRQSVAFWCNPISGHATLYWYQQILGQGPKLLIQFQNNGVVDDSQLPKDRFSAERLKGVDSTLKIQPAKLEDSAVYLCASSLDMNTEAFFGQGTRLTVV.

CDR3 in amino acids: CASRRRQWDYGYTF. The DNA of the CDR3 is TGTGCCAGCAGGAGGAGACAGTGGGACTATGGCTACACCTTC. The V call is TRBV6-5, the J call TRBJ1-2, with D maybe TRBD1 (5 bases). V was clipped by 6 bases and J by 3 bases, with 14 bases between them. Germline V lookup: CDR1 MNHEY, CDR2 SVGAGI. This CDR3 comprises 14 residues.

The V and J genes are TRBV18 and TRBJ1-2; possibly TRBD1 for D (6 bases). CDR1 is KGHSH and CDR2 is LQKENI in the germline V gene. Trimming shortened V by 2 bases and J by 0 bases, and 10 bases separated the two germline ends. This CDR3 spans 15 amino acids. The CDR3 spells CASSPGGTANYGYTF. The CDR3 DNA follows: TGTGCCAGCTCACCAGGGGGCACGGCTAACTATGGCTACACCTTC.

V usage is TRBV2 and J usage is TRBJ1-3; D might be TRBD1 (5 bases). The germline V gene has CDR1 SNHLY and CDR2 FYNNEI. CDR3 length: 13 residues. V lost 8 bases, J lost 4 bases, and 12 bases lay in between. CDR3 nucleotides: TGTGCCAGCGTAAGGGGTCCGGGAAACACCATATATTTT. As protein: CASVRGPGNTIYF. Complete variable domain (other parts from reference TRBV2 and TRBJ1-3): EPEVTQTPSHQVTQMGQEVILRCVPISNHLYFYWYRQILGQKVEFLVSFYNNEISEKSEIFDDQFSVERPDGSNFTLKIRSTKLEDSAMYFCASVRGPGNTIYFGEGSWLTVV.

The rearrangement uses TRBV7-3 and TRBJ1-2; 8 bases line up with TRBD1. The V segment lost 5 bases and the J segment 5 bases; nucleotides outside the gene matches: 10. This CDR3 contains 15 residues. The germline V gene encodes CDR1 SGHTA and CDR2 FQGTGA. CDR3 sequence reads: CASSEQPTGAYGYTF. In nucleotides, the CDR3 is TGTGCCAGCAGCGAACAGCCGACAGGGGCTTATGGCTACACCTTC.

The V call is TRBV5-6, the J call TRBJ1-2; 9 bases are a match to TRBD1. The CDR3 is 16 residues long. The V gene's germline CDR1 is SGHDT and CDR2 YYEEEE. V shed 3 bases and J 6 bases; nucleotides not matched to a gene: 12. CDR3 in DNA: TGTGCCAGCAGCTCGGACAGGGGATCCTCCCAAAATGGCTACACCTTC. The encoded protein is CASSSDRGSSQNGYTF.

V usage is TRBV25-1 and J usage is TRBJ1-1, with TRBD1 as a possible D gene (6 bases). CDR3 length: 15 residues. The V gene's germline CDR1 is MGHDK and CDR2 SYGVNS. V lost 4 bases and J lost 6, with 18 bases in between. The CDR3 nucleotides read TGTGCCAGCAGTGCTATGGACAGCCCCGGGGCTGAAGCTTTCTTT. It is translated as CASSAMDSPGAEAFF.

The CDR3 loop reads CASSAPSEAYEQYF. CDR3 sequence (DNA): TGTGCCAGCAGCGCCCCTAGCGAAGCCTACGAGCAGTACTTC. The rearrangement uses TRBV13 and TRBJ2-7; a weak D match, TRBD2 (6 bases). Trimming removed 5 bases at V and 2 bases at J, with 13 bases between. This CDR3 contains 14 residues. Germline lookup yields CDR1 PRHDT and CDR2 FYEKMQ (reference sequence).

V gene TRBV19 combines with J gene TRBJ2-1; D unclear. The CDR3 sequence is 16 residues long. Looked up from germline, CDR1 is LNHDA and CDR2 is SQIVND (reference sequence). Trimming stripped 3 bases from V and 0 bases from J, with 12 bases between. DNA of the CDR3: TGTGCCAGTAGTATTATGGTGAGTGGCTCCTACAATGAGCAGTTCTTC. It encodes CASSIMVSGSYNEQFF. Looking up the rest from reference TRBV19 and TRBJ2-1 gives the full variable domain: DGGITQSPKYLFRKEGQNVTLSCEQNLNHDAMYWYRQDPGQGLRLIYYSQIVNDFQKGDIAEGYSVSREKKESFPLTVTSAQKNPTAFYLCASSIMVSGSYNEQFFGPGTRLTVL.

This chain uses TRBV29-1 with TRBJ1-2; a weak D match, TRBD1 (5 bases). The CDR3 loop spans 12 amino acids. V gave up 3 bases and J gave up 3 bases, with 8 bases separating them. Germline CDR1 and CDR2: SQVTM and ANQGSEA. Here the CDR3 DNA reads TGCAGCGTTGAGGGCAGGGACTATGGCTACACCTTC. It is translated as CSVEGRDYGYTF.

The chain employs TRBV19 and TRBJ2-7; 8 bases match TRBD1. This CDR3 contains 13 residues. Germline V gene data show CDR1 as LNHDA and CDR2 as SQIVND (reference sequence). The junction had 4 bases not matched to a gene; V was cut back by 3 bases and J by 6 bases. CDR3 sequence (DNA): TGTGCCAGTAGTATCCAGGGGGCTGCCGAGCAGTACTTC. This translates into CASSIQGAAEQYF. Looking up the rest from reference TRBV19 and TRBJ2-7 gives the full variable domain: DGGITQSPKYLFRKEGQNVTLSCEQNLNHDAMYWYRQDPGQGLRLIYYSQIVNDFQKGDIAEGYSVSREKKESFPLTVTSAQKNPTAFYLCASSIQGAAEQYFGPGTRLTVT.

The V gene is TRBV27, the J gene TRBJ1-1; perhaps TRBD1 as D (5 bases). There are 17 residues in the CDR3. Trimming removed 2 bases from V and 1 base from J, with 17 bases in between. Germline loops: CDR1 MNHEY, CDR2 SMNVEV (reference sequence). DNA for the CDR3: TGTGCCAGCAGTTTAGTCGGGGGACGAAGGCCGAACACTGAAGCTTTCTTT. Protein product: CASSLVGGRRPNTEAFF.

This chain joins TRBV29-1 and TRBJ1-2; a possible D gene is TRBD1 (5 bases). V gave up 2 bases and J gave up 2 bases, with 15 bases separating them. This CDR3 comprises 15 residues. Germline CDR1 SQVTM, CDR2 ANQGSEA. The CDR3 is CSVERGHAANYGYTF. In DNA, the CDR3 is TGCAGCGTTGAAAGAGGACACGCGGCGAACTATGGCTACACCTTC. Full variable domain (outside the CDR3, taken from reference TRBV29-1 and TRBJ1-2): SAVISQKPSRDICQRGTSLTIQCQVDSQVTMMFWYRQQPGQSLTLIATANQGSEATYESGFVIDKFPISRPNLTFSTLTVSNMSPEDSSIYLCSVERGHAANYGYTFGSGTRLTVV.

This chain links TRBV7-5 with TRBJ1-1; the D call of TRBD1 is as the table states it, not checked on the DNA. TRBV7-5 is a listed pseudogene. This CDR3 contains 14 residues. CDR3 sequence (DNA): TGTGTCAGAAGCCCCCCCGACATTCGTCCCGAAGCTTTCTTT. Residues: CVRSPPDIRPEAFF.

This rearrangement joins TRBV27 to TRBJ1-4; D not resolved. V lost 6 bases to trimming and J lost 0 bases, with 8 bases between them. The germline CDR1 and CDR2 sequences are MNHEY and SMNVEV (reference sequence). The CDR3 totals 14 residues. The CDR3 nucleotides read TGTGCCAGCAGCTATGGAGCAACTAATGAAAAACTGTTTTTT. Its translation is CASSYGATNEKLFF.

The chain uses TRBV6-9 and TRBJ2-4; 9 bases agree with TRBD2. CDR1 is MNHGY and CDR2 is SVAAGI in the germline V gene. J was trimmed by 3 bases and V by 1 base; bases with no gene match: 22. The CDR3 is 22 residues long. CDR3 nucleotide sequence: TGTGCCAGCAGTTATTGGGCTAGCGGGAACCAGAACCACGAATCCGACAAAAACATTCAGTACTTC. Translated: CASSYWASGNQNHESDKNIQYF.

This clone was observed a single time. This chain links TRBV4-1 with TRBJ1-2; D is possibly TRBD1 (5 bases). CDR1 MGHRA and CDR2 YSYEKL come from the germline V gene. V was cut by 0 bases and J by 2 bases, with 7 bases left in between. The length of the CDR3 is 14 residues. CDR3 sequence: CASSQDDRNYGYTF. The CDR3 DNA reads TGCGCCAGCAGCCAAGATGACAGAAACTATGGCTACACCTTC.

This chain links TRBV4-2 with TRBJ2-1; 7 nucleotides line up with TRBD1. The CDR3 is 16 amino acids. V shed 4 bases, J shed 6 bases, and the junction held 12 bases outside the gene matches. Germline V CDR1 and CDR2: LGHNA, YNFKEQ. The CDR3 region is CASSPKVGQVTNEQFF. CDR3 DNA: TGTGCCAGCAGCCCCAAGGTTGGACAGGTGACCAATGAGCAGTTCTTC.

This sequence joins TRBV6-2 or TRBV6-3 and TRBJ1-2, with D possibly TRBD1 on 5 matching bases. CDR3 size: 12 residues. V shed 2 bases and J shed 5 bases, with 6 bases lying between them. The germline V gene encodes CDR1 MNHEY and CDR2 SVGEGT. CDR3 loop: CASSYRGYGYTF. The CDR3 nucleotides read TGTGCCAGCAGTTACCGGGGGTATGGCTACACCTTC.

The V gene is TRBV25-1, the J gene TRBJ2-2, with TRBD1 matching over 8 bases. The V segment lost 6 bases and the J segment 4 bases; nucleotides outside the gene matches: 7. The CDR3 runs 15 residues. The germline gives CDR1 MGHDK, CDR2 SYGVNS. CDR3: CASRRTGSGTGELFF. In DNA, the CDR3 is TGTGCCAGCAGGCGGACAGGGTCGGGCACCGGGGAGCTGTTTTTT.